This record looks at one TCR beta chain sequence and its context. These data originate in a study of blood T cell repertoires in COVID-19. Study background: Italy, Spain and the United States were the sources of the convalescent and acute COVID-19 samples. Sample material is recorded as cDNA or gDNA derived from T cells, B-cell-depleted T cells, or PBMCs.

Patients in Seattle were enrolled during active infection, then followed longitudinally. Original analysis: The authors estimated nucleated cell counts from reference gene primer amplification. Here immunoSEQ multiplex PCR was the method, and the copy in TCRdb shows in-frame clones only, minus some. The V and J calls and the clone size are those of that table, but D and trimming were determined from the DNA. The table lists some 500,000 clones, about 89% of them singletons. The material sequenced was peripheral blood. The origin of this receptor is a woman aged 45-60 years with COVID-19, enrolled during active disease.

The CDR3 is CATSDHKAGRTGELFF. DNA of the CDR3: TGTGCCACCAGTGATCATAAGGCAGGGCGAACCGGGGAGCTGTTTTTT. This chain connects TRBV24-1 to TRBJ2-2; D is perhaps TRBD1 (5 bases). The germline V and J ends were trimmed by 3 bases and 5 bases, with 15 bases remaining between them. CDR3 size: 16 residues. Germline V gives CDR1 KGHDR, CDR2 SFDVKD.